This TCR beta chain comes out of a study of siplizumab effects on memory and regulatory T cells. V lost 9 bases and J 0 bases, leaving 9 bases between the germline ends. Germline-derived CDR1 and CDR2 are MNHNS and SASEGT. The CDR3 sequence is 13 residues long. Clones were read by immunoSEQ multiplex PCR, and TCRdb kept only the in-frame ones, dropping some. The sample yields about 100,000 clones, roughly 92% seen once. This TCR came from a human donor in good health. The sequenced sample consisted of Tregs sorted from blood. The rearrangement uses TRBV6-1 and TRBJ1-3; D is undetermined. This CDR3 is CASLRGSGNTIYF. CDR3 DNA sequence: TGTGCCAGTCTGCGGGGCTCTGGAAACACCATATATTTT.